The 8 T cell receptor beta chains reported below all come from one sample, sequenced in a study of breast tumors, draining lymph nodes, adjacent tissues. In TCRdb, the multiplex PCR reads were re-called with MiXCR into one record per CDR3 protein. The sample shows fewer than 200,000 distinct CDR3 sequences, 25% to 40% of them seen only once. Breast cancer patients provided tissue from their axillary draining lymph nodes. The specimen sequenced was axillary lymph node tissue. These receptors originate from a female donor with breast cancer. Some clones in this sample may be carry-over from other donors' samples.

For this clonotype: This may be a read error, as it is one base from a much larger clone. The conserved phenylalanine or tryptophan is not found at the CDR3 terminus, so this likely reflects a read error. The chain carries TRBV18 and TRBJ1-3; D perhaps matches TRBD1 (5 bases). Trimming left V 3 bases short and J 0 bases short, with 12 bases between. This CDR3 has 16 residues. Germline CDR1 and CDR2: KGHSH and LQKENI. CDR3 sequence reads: CASSPIDRSSGNTIYS. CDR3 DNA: TGTGCCAGCTCACCCATCGACAGATCCTCTGGAAACACCATATATTCT.

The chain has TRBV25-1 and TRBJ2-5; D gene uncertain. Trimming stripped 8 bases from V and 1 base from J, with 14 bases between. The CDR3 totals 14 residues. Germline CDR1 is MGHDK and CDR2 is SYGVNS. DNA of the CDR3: TGTGCCAGCTCCATCGGGCGAGTCCAAGAGACCCAGTACTTC. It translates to CASSIGRVQETQYF.

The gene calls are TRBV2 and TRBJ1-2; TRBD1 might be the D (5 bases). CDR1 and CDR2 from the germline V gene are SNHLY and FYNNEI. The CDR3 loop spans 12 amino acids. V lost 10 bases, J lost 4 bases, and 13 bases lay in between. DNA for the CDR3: TGTGCCACCTTCACAGGCCCCTATGGCTACACCTTC. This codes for CATFTGPYGYTF.

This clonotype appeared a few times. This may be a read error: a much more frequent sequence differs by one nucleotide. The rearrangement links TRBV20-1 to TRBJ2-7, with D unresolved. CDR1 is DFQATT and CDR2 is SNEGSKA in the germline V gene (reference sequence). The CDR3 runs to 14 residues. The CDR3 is CSARGSRFSSEQYF. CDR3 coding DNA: TGCAGTGCTAGAGGATCGCGATTCTCCTCCGAGCAGTACTTC.

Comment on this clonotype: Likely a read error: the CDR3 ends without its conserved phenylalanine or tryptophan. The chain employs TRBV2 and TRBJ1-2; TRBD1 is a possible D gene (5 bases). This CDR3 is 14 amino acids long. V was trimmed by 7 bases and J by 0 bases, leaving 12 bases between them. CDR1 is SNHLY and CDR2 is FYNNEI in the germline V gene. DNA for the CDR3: TGTGCCAGCACCCAATGGGGCGCTAACTATGGCTACACCTTG. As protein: CASTQWGANYGYTL.

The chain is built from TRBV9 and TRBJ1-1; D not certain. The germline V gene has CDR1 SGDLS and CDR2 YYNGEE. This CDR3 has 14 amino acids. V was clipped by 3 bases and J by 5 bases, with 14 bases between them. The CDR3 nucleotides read TGTGCCAGCAGCGGCTTCGGAGGGAGGACTGAAGCTTTCTTT. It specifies CASSGFGGRTEAFF.

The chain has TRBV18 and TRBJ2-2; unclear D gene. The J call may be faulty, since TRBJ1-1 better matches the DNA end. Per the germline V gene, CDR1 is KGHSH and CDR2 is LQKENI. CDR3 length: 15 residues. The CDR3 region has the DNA TGTGCCAGCTCACCACTAGAAGGTATCGACGACAAAGCTTTCTTT. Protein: CASSPLEGIDDKAFF.

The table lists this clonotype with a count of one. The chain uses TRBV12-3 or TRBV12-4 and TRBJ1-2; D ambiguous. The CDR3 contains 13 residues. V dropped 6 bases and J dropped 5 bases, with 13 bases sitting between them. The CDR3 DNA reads TGTGCCAGCAGCCCCGAAGGACTTTATGGCTACACCTTC. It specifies CASSPEGLYGYTF.